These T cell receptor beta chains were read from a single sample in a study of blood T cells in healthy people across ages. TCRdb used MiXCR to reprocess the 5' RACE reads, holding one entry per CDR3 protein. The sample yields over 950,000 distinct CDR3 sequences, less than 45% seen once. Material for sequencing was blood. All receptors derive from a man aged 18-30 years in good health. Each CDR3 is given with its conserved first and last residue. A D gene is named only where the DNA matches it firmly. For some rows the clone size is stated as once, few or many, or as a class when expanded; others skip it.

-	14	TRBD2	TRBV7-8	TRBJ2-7	TGTGCCAGCAGCTTAGAACTAGCGGGCTACGAGCAGTACTTC	CASSLELAGYEQYF
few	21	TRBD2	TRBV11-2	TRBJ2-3	TGTGCCAGCAGCTTTACGATCATTTGGGGACTAGCGGGGGGGAGCACAGATACGCAGTATTTT	CASSFTIIWGLAGGSTDTQYF
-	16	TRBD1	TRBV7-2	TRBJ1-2	TGTGCCAGCAGCTTAGCGGGGACAGGGGGTTATTATGGCTACACCTTC	CASSLAGTGGYYGYTF
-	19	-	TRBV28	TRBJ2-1	TGTGCCAGCAGTTTATGGGGGTTTCTGGGACCTTTACTAAGATGGGAGCAGTTCTTC	CASSLWGFLGPLLRWEQFF
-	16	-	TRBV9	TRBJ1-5	TGTGCCAGCAGCGTAGCCGCCGACGGCAACAATCAGCCCCAGCATTTT	CASSVAADGNNQPQHF
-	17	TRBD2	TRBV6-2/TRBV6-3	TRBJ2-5	TGTGCCAGCAGTTACCGCTTAGGAGCGGGGGGTTACAATGAGCAGTACTTC	CASSYRLGAGGYNEQYF
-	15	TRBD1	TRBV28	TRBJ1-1	TGTGCCAGCAGTGACCCCGGGACAGGCGACACTGAAGCTTTCTTT	CASSDPGTGDTEAFF
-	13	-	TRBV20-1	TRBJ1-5	TGCAGTGCTAGGGAACACGGGGATCAGCCCCAGCATTTT	CSAREHGDQPQHF
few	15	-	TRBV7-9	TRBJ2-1	TGTGCCAGCAGCTCTAGGGACATTGGCCACAATGAGCAGTTCTTC	CASSSRDIGHNEQFF
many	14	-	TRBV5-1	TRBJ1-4	TGCGCCAGCAGCTTGGATCGAACTAATGAAAAACTGTTTTTT	CASSLDRTNEKLFF
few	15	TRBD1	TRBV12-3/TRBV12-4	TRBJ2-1	TGTGCCAGCAGTGTAGGGACAGGGGGTGTTTCTGAGCAGTTCTTC	CASSVGTGGVSEQFF
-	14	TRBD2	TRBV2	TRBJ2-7	TGTGCCAGCAGGAAGGGACTACTTTTGTACGAGCAGTACTTC	CASRKGLLLYEQYF
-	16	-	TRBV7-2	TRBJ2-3	TGTGCCAGCAGCCCGCGCGGGACAGCGAACACAGATACGCAGTATTTT	CASSPRGTANTDTQYF
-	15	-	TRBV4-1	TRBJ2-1	TGCGCCAGCAGCCAATACGGAAGCGACTACAATGAGCAGTTCTTC	CASSQYGSDYNEQFF
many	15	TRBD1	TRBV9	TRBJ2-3	TGTGCCAGCAACTCACAGGGGCCGCTGGGAGATACGCAGTATTTT	CASNSQGPLGDTQYF
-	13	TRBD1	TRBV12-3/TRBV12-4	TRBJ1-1	TGTGCCAGCACACAGGGGCGTTACGCTGAAGCTTTCTTT	CASTQGRYAEAFF
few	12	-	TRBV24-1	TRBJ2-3	TGTGCCACCAGTGATTTTTCAGATACGCAGTATTTT	CATSDFSDTQYF
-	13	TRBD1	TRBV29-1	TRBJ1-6	TGCAGCGTTGAAGGGGACAGGGATTCACCCCTCCACTTT	CSVEGDRDSPLHF
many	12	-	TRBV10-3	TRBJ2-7	TGTGCCATCAGTACTGGGACCTACGAGCAGTACTTC	CAISTGTYEQYF
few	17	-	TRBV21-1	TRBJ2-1	TGTGCCAGCAACGATTTAGCGGGGGGGAGCTCCTACAATGAGCAGTTCTTC	CASNDLAGGSSYNEQFF
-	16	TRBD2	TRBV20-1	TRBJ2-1	TGCAGTGCTAGACTCCGGGGGGGGACCTCCTACAATGAGCAGTTCTTC	CSARLRGGTSYNEQFF
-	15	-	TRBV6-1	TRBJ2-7	TGTGCCAGCGCTGGTCGACTGGGAAGCTCCTACGAGCAGTACTTC	CASAGRLGSSYEQYF
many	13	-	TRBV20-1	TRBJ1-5	TGCAGTGCTATCCCAGGTTTAAATCAGCCCCAGCATTTT	CSAIPGLNQPQHF
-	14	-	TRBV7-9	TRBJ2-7	TGTACCAGCAGCTTAGACAGAAACTCCTACGAGCAGTACTTC	CTSSLDRNSYEQYF
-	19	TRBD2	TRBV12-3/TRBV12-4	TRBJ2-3	TGTGCCAGCAGTTTGGCGGGACTAGCGGGCCCGGTTCATGGTGATACGCAGTATTTT	CASSLAGLAGPVHGDTQYF
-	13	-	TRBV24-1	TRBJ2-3	TGTGCCACCGCAACAGCTAGCACAGATACGCAGTATTTT	CATATASTDTQYF
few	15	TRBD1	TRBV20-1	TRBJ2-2	TGCAGTGCATCCGGGACAGGGGGAATCACCGGGGAGCTGTTTTTT	CSASGTGGITGELFF
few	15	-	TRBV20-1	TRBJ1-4	TGCAGTGCTATCCCACCTGCAAGGGGGGACGGAAAACTGTTTTTT	CSAIPPARGDGKLFF
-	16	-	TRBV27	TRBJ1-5	TGTGCCAGCAGTCCTCTCGGCGGGGGAGGCAATCAGCCCCAGCATTTT	CASSPLGGGGNQPQHF
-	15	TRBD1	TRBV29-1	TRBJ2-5	TGCAGCGTTGAAATAAGGGGGCGGATTTACAATGAGCAGTACTTC	CSVEIRGRIYNEQYF
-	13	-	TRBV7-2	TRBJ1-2	TGTGCCAGCAGCTCCGACAGGTGGGGCGGCTACACCTTC	CASSSDRWGGYTF
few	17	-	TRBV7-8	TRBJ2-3	TGTGCCAGCAGCTTAGCGGCAGGACTAAGCGCCAGAGATACGCAGTATTTT	CASSLAAGLSARDTQYF
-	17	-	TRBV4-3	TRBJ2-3	TGCGCCAGCAGCCAAGATTCTCGGGGGCGAAGCGCAGATACGCAGTATTTT	CASSQDSRGRSADTQYF
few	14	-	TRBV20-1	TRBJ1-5	TGCAGTGCCACCCCAGGGGATTACAATCAGCCCCAGCATTTT	CSATPGDYNQPQHF
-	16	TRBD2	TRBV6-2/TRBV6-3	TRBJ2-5	TGTGCCAGCAGCCAGGGTTCGGGACTATCCCAAGAGACCCAGTACTTC	CASSQGSGLSQETQYF
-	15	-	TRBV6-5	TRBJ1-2	TGTGCCAGCAGTTACTCCGAGCGTATTTCTGACGGCTACACCTTC	CASSYSERISDGYTF
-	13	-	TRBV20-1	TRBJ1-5	TGCAGTGCTAGTGAAACAGGGACCCAGCCCCAGCATTTT	CSASETGTQPQHF
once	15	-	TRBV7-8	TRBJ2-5	TGTGCCAGCAGCTTAAGTCGCGATGGAGTGGAGACCCAGTACTTC	CASSLSRDGVETQYF
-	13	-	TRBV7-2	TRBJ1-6	TGTGCCAGCAGCCCCAATGCTAATTCACCCCTCCACTTT	CASSPNANSPLHF
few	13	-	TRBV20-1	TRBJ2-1	TGCAGTGCTAGTCGGGCCACCTACAATGAGCAGTTCTTC	CSASRATYNEQFF
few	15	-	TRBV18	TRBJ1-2	TGTGCCAGCTCACCACCGGCAGGTACTAACTATGGCTACACCTTC	CASSPPAGTNYGYTF
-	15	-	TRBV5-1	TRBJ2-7	TGCGCCAGCAGCTTGGGTGGGGGCTCTTCGGGCGAGCAGTACTTC	CASSLGGGSSGEQYF